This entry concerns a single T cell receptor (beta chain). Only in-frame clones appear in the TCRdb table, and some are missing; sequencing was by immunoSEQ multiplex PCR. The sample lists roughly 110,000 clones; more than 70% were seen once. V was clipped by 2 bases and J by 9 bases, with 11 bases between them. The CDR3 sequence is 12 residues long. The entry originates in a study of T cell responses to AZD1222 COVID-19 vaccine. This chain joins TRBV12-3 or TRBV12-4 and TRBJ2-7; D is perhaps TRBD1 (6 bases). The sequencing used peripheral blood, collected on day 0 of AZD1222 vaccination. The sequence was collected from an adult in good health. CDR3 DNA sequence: TGTGCCAGCAGTTTATTACAGGGTGGGCAGTACTTC. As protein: CASSLLQGGQYF.